This TCR beta chain stems from a study of T cell changes during pregnancy in multiple sclerosis. Method: immunoSEQ multiplex PCR; TCRdb's copy keeps in-frame clones and lacks some. This sample yields about 40,000 clones, of which approximately 91% are seen a single time; approximately 0.71% belongs to the top ten. CDR1 and CDR2 (germline): LNHDA, SQIVND (reference sequence). This CDR3 is built from 18 residues. V was pared by 0 bases and J by 6 bases, with 23 bases between. This clone is a singleton in its sample. This chain joins TRBV19 and TRBJ1-2; D may be TRBD1 (6 bases). This sequence was found in a female donor with multiple sclerosis, enrolled in a pregnancy study. The sequencing used CD4+ T cells from peripheral blood mononuclear cells, collected before pregnancy. The CDR3 protein is CASSIEVTGIIPRNGYTF. Written as DNA, the CDR3 is TGTGCCAGTAGTATAGAGGTCACAGGGATAATTCCGAGGAATGGCTACACCTTC. Together with reference TRBV19 and TRBJ1-2, the CDR3 gives the full variable domain: DGGITQSPKYLFRKEGQNVTLSCEQNLNHDAMYWYRQDPGQGLRLIYYSQIVNDFQKGDIAEGYSVSREKKESFPLTVTSAQKNPTAFYLCASSIEVTGIIPRNGYTFGSGTRLTVV.